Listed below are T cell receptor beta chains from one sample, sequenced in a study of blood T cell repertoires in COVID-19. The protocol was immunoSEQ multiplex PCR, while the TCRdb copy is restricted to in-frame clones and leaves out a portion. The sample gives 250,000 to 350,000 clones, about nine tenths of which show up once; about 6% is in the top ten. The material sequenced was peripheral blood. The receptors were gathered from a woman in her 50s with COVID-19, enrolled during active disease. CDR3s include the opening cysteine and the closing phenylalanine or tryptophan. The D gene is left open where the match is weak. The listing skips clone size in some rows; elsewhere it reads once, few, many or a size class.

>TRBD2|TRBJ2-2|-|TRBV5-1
TGCGCCAGCTTTCTAGCGGGAGGTAACACCGGGGAGCTGTTTTTT
CASFLAGGNTGELFF
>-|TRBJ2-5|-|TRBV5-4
TGTGCCAGCGGCCGGGGGTCAGAGACCCAGTACTTC
CASGRGSETQYF
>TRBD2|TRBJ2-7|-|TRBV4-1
TGCGCCAGCAGCCTCTTTCTGTCGGGAGGGCGGTACGAGCAGTACTTC
CASSLFLSGGRYEQYF
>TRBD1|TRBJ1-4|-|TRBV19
TGTGCCAGTAGTCCGTACTCGGGACAGCGGAATAATGAAAAACTGTTTTTT
CASSPYSGQRNNEKLFF
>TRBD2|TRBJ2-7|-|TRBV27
TGTGCCAGCAGTTCTGGGACTAGCGGGACCTACGAGCAGTACTTC
CASSSGTSGTYEQYF
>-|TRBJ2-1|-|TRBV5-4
TGTGCCAGCAGCTTGGTGGCGGGACCCAACAATGAGCAGTTCTTC
CASSLVAGPNNEQFF
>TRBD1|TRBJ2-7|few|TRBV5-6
TGTGCCAGCAGTCGACAGGGCAGCCACGAGCAGTACTTC
CASSRQGSHEQYF
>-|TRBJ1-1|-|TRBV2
TGTGCCAGCAGTCCCCTCACCGGGAACACTGAAGCTTTCTTT
CASSPLTGNTEAFF
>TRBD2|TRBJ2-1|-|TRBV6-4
TGTGCCAGCTCCCGGGGAAGCGGGAGTGTTTACAATGAGCAGTTCTTC
CASSRGSGSVYNEQFF
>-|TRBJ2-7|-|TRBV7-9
TGTGCCAGCAGCCCAGGGGGGTATCTGGACGAGCAGTACTTC
CASSPGGYLDEQYF
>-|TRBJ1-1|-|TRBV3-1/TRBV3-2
TGTGCCAGCAGCCAAGCGGCGGGGGTGAACACTGAAGCTTTCTTT
CASSQAAGVNTEAFF
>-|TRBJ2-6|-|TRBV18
TGTGCCAGCTCACCCCTGGGGGGGGGCGGTTACGCTTCTGGGGCCAACGTCCTGACTTTC
CASSPLGGGGYASGANVLTF
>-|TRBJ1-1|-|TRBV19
TGTGCCAGTAGTATTAAGGGACTGGCTGAAGCTTTCTTT
CASSIKGLAEAFF
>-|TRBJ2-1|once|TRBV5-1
TGCGCCAGCAGCCTTCGACCAACTACGAACGATGAGCAGTTCTTC
CASSLRPTTNDEQFF
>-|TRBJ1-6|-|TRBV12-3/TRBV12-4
TGTGCCAGCAGTCCCATTAATTCACCCCTCCACTTT
CASSPINSPLHF
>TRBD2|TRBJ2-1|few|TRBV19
TGTGCCAGTAGTATACTAGCGTGGGGGGGCAATGAGCAGTTCTTC
CASSILAWGGNEQFF
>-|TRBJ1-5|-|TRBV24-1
TGTGCCACCAGTGATTCGGACAGAAGCAATCAGCCCCAGCATTTT
CATSDSDRSNQPQHF
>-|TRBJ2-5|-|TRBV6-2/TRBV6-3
TGTGCCAGCAGTTACAACCCTCCAGGCGGGGAAGAGACCCAGTACTTC
CASSYNPPGGEETQYF
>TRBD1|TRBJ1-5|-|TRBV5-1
TGCGCCAGCAGCTTGGTCACAGGGGTAGGTCAGCCCCAGCATTTT
CASSLVTGVGQPQHF
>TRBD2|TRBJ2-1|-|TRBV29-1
TGCAGCGTTGTCGCAGGGACTAATCTCAATGAGCAGTTCTTC
CSVVAGTNLNEQFF
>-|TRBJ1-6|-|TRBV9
TGTGCCAGCAGCGGCGGACAGTCGGAGAATTCACCCCTCCACTTT
CASSGGQSENSPLHF
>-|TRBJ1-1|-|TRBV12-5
TGTGCTAGTGGTTTCACCGCGGTTACGAACACTGAAGCTTTCTTT
CASGFTAVTNTEAFF
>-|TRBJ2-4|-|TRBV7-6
TGTGCCAGCAGTCCCCTGGCTGGGCCTTTTGACATTCAGTACTTC
CASSPLAGPFDIQYF
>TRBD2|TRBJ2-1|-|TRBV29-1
TGCAGCGTTAGGACTAGTAATAGCTTTAGCTACAATGAGCAGTTCTTC
CSVRTSNSFSYNEQFF
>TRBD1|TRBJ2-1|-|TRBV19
TGTGCCAGTAGTATAGGACAGGGTGGGTACAATGAGCAGTTCTTC
CASSIGQGGYNEQFF
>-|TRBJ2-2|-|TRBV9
TGTGCCAGCAGCGTAGTGGGTAGTAGCGTCGGGGAGCTGTTTTTT
CASSVVGSSVGELFF
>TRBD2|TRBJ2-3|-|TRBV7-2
TGTGCCAGCAGCGCCACTAGCGGAGCCACAGATACGCAGTATTTT
CASSATSGATDTQYF
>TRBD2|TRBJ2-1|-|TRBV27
TGTGCCAGCAGTTTAGGGACTAGCGGGACTAATGAGCAGTTCTTC
CASSLGTSGTNEQFF
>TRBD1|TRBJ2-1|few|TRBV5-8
TGTGCCAGCACCCCGAGGACAGGGGGCTTCGTGCAGTTCTTC
CASTPRTGGFVQFF
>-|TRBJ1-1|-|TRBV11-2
TGTGCCAGCAGCTTAGCGTTGGGGGCATACACTGAAGCTTTCTTT
CASSLALGAYTEAFF
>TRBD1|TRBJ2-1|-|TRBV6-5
TGTGCCAGCACCCGCGGACAGGGGGGATTCAATGAGCAGTTCTTC
CASTRGQGGFNEQFF
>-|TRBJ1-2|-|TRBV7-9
TGTGCCAGCAGCTTAGAAGCAGGGCCCGATGGCTACACCTTC
CASSLEAGPDGYTF